This TCR beta chain stems from a study of CD8 T cells in Susac syndrome. When the RNA was reverse transcribed, random hexamers were used with an input of 0.5 to 1 ug. In TCRdb, the immunoSEQ multiplex PCR reads were re-called with MiXCR into one record per CDR3 protein. The sample records approximately 100,000 distinct CDR3 sequences, around 95% being singletons. Germline loops: CDR1 KGHDR, CDR2 SFDVKD. Trimming removed 9 bases at V and 8 bases at J, with 14 bases between. The CDR3 is made up of 12 amino acids. The rearrangement joins TRBV24-1 to TRBJ2-3; D unresolved. The sequencing sample was made of CD4+ T cells from PBMCs. The source of this sequence is a human donor in good health. The CDR3 region has the DNA TGTGCCACCGGACCCCACGTGGGTACGCAGTATTTT. It codes for CATGPHVGTQYF.